This passage covers 21 T cell receptor beta chains from one sample sequenced in a study of T cells in Graves' hyperthyroidism and ophthalmopathy. TCR beta CDR3 regions were amplified from RNA transcripts. Researchers ran a first-round RT-PCR on the TCR CDR3 using the HTBI primer set. Via MiXCR, TCRdb re-called the multiplex PCR reads, giving one row per CDR3 protein. The profile shows hundreds of thousands of distinct CDR3 sequences, roughly 40% of them singletons. The specimen sequenced was blood. The receptors were sampled from a man younger than 35 with Graves' hyperthyroidism.

This clonotype has only a few counts. The chain is built from TRBV29-1 and TRBJ2-2, with D perhaps given as TRBD1 or TRBD2 (5 bases each). CDR1 and CDR2 (germline): SQVTM, ANQGSEA. This CDR3 comprises 16 residues. V gave up 4 bases and J gave up 3 bases, with 18 bases separating them. This CDR3 reads CSVGGFGGPYTGELFF. The CDR3 coding sequence is TGCAGCGTTGGGGGGTTTGGGGGTCCCTACACCGGGGAGCTGTTTTTT.

This clonotype was seen at least ten times. The J gene is TRBJ1-5, the V gene TRBV10-3, with 11 nucleotides matching TRBD1. CDR1 is ENHRY, CDR2 SYGVKD, per germline. After removal of 11 bases from V and 4 bases from J, the junction contained 19 bases not matched to a gene. The CDR3 is 18 amino acids. The DNA for the CDR3 is TGTGCCTCACCGGGAAGGACAGGGGGCGCGGGATGGAATCAGCCCCAGCATTTT. Translating it yields CASPGRTGGAGWNQPQHF.

The V gene is TRBV12-3 or TRBV12-4, the J gene TRBJ2-7; possible D gene TRBD2, 6 bases. Trimming stripped 2 bases from V and 7 bases from J, with 12 bases between. CDR3 length: 13 amino acids. The DNA for the CDR3 is TGTGCCAGCAGTTTACGGGGGAATTGGGAGCAGTACTTC. Its protein product is CASSLRGNWEQYF.

This clonotype was detected ten times or more. V is TRBV29-1 and J is TRBJ1-1, with unresolved D. CDR1 and CDR2 from the germline V gene are SQVTM and ANQGSEA. There are 14 residues in the CDR3. Deletions cut 1 base from V and 2 bases from J, with 11 bases between. The CDR3 loop is CSVEVGTANTEAFF. CDR3 sequence (DNA): TGCAGCGTTGAAGTAGGTACGGCTAACACTGAAGCTTTCTTT. Looking up the rest from reference TRBV29-1 and TRBJ1-1 gives the full variable domain: SAVISQKPSRDICQRGTSLTIQCQVDSQVTMMFWYRQQPGQSLTLIATANQGSEATYESGFVIDKFPISRPNLTFSTLTVSNMSPEDSSIYLCSVEVGTANTEAFFGQGTRLTVV.

The chain combines TRBV10-3 with TRBJ1-1; tentative D call: TRBD1 (6 bases). This CDR3 contains 14 residues. Trimming removed 10 bases at V and 3 bases at J, with 18 bases between. CDR1 and CDR2 from the germline V gene are ENHRY and SYGVKD. The DNA for the CDR3 is TGTGCCAGCGAGTCATGGGACACCGACACTGAAGCTTTCTTT. Its protein is CASESWDTDTEAFF.

Turning to this clonotype: The junction shows a germline mismatch at one end, possibly a read error. The rearrangement joins TRBV29-1 to TRBJ2-2, with D uncertain. CDR3 size: 13 residues. Germline V gene data show CDR1 as SQVTM and CDR2 as ANQGSEA. The CDR3 loop reads CNVEEFNTGELFF. The CDR3 DNA follows: TGCAACGTTGAAGAGTTTAACACCGGGGAGCTGTTTTTT.

This chain connects TRBV7-9 to TRBJ2-2; D remains unclear. There are 11 residues in the CDR3. With 7 bases removed from V and 7 bases from J, the gap between germline ends came to 7 bases. Germline-derived CDR1 and CDR2 are SEHNR and FQNEAQ (reference sequence). DNA for the CDR3: TGTGCCAGCACGCCTCTCGGGGAGCTGTTTTTT. This sequence encodes CASTPLGELFF.

This clonotype was seen only a few times. The chain employs TRBV9 and TRBJ1-6; D is perhaps TRBD1 (6 bases). Germline lookup yields CDR1 SGDLS and CDR2 YYNGEE. The CDR3 spans 16 residues. V was clipped by 6 bases and J by 2 bases, with 15 bases between them. CDR3 residues: CASTPYEGAYNSPLHF. DNA for the CDR3: TGTGCCAGCACCCCCTATGAGGGGGCCTATAATTCACCCCTCCACTTT.

Worth noting for this clonotype: One base away lies a much larger clone, so this may be a sequencing read error. Given the absence of the conserved phenylalanine or tryptophan at the CDR3 end, a read error is likely. The genes are TRBV29-1 and TRBJ1-4; a possible D gene is TRBD1 (5 bases). Per the germline V gene, CDR1 is SQVTM and CDR2 is ANQGSEA. The V end was cut by 7 bases, the J end by 2 bases, with 14 bases between. The CDR3 loop spans 14 amino acids. CDR3 sequence: CSDKQASTNEKLFL. The CDR3 region has the DNA TGCAGCGATAAACAGGCCTCCACTAATGAAAAACTGTTTCTT.

The sample holds a few counts of this clonotype. J is TRBJ1-1 and V is TRBV2; tentative D call: TRBD1 (5 bases). V shed 4 bases and J shed 11 bases, with 11 bases lying between them. CDR1 SNHLY and CDR2 FYNNEI come from the germline V gene. This CDR3 has 11 residues. The CDR3 is CASSGDGGAFF. DNA of the CDR3: TGTGCCAGCAGTGGGGACGGCGGGGCTTTCTTT.

V gene TRBV7-8 combines with J gene TRBJ1-1; 8 bases line up with TRBD1. J was trimmed by 5 bases and V by 4 bases; bases with no gene match: 12. The germline V gene encodes CDR1 SGHVS and CDR2 FQNEAQ. CDR3 length: 16 amino acids. CDR3 protein: CASSSHDGTGKTEAFF. The CDR3 DNA follows: TGTGCCAGCAGCTCCCATGACGGGACAGGCAAGACTGAAGCTTTCTTT.

This sequence joins TRBV10-3 and TRBJ2-5; maybe TRBD2 (6 bases). V was pared by 4 bases and J by 11 bases, with 11 bases between. CDR1 is ENHRY and CDR2 is SYGVKD in the germline V gene. The CDR3 length is 11 residues. The CDR3 bases are TGTGCCATCAGTGGGCGGGATACTCAGTACTTC. The encoded protein is CAISGRDTQYF.

This clonotype was recorded at least ten times. The chain links TRBV2 to TRBJ1-5; D might be TRBD1 (5 bases). There are 14 residues in the CDR3. The V gene lost 1 base and the J gene lost 2 bases, with 6 bases spanning the gap. Per the germline V gene, CDR1 is SNHLY and CDR2 is FYNNEI. The chain's CDR3 is CASSEGRGNQPQHF. The CDR3 nucleotides read TGTGCCAGCAGTGAAGGCAGGGGCAATCAGCCCCAGCATTTT. The whole variable domain, remainder taken from reference TRBV2 and TRBJ1-5, is EPEVTQTPSHQVTQMGQEVILRCVPISNHLYFYWYRQILGQKVEFLVSFYNNEISEKSEIFDDQFSVERPDGSNFTLKIRSTKLEDSAMYFCASSEGRGNQPQHFGDGTRLSIL.

The gene calls are TRBV5-6 and TRBJ2-7; TRBD1 might be the D (5 bases). From germline, CDR1 is SGHDT and CDR2 YYEEEE. CDR3 length: 15 residues. Between the trimmed V and J ends, which lost 3 bases and 1 base, there was a span of 14 bases. CDR3 sequence: CASSSQDILSYEQYF. CDR3 coding DNA: TGTGCCAGCAGCTCCCAGGACATCCTTTCCTACGAGCAGTACTTC.

In its sample, this clonotype was seen many times. V and J are TRBV20-1 and TRBJ1-2; D not resolved. Trimming stripped 4 bases from V and 5 bases from J, with 17 bases between. Germline CDR1 is DFQATT and CDR2 is SNEGSKA (reference sequence). CDR3 length equals 14 residues. The CDR3 coding sequence is TGCAGTGCTAAGCGTAGCGGGATCGGATATGGCTACACCTTC. Translated, it gives CSAKRSGIGYGYTF.

The chain carries TRBV2 and TRBJ2-7; D assignment may be TRBD1 or TRBD2 (5 bases each). Germline CDR1 and CDR2: SNHLY and FYNNEI. The V and J ends lost 5 bases and 2 bases respectively, with 13 bases between them. The CDR3 is made up of 14 amino acids. The CDR3 region has the DNA TGTGCCAGCAGTTCCTGGGACGGTACCTACGAGCAGTACTTC. Translation: CASSSWDGTYEQYF.

The chain links TRBV7-2 to TRBJ1-4; 10 bases fit TRBD1. Germline values: CDR1 SGHTA, CDR2 FQGNSA. CDR3 length: 15 residues. The V gene end was trimmed by 5 bases and the J gene end by 7 bases; junction bases not matched to a gene: 7. CDR3 region: CASSLRQGAREKLFF. The CDR3 DNA follows: TGTGCCAGCAGCCTTCGACAGGGGGCGCGTGAAAAACTGTTTTTT.

The chain links TRBV12-3 or TRBV12-4 to TRBJ2-7; the D call may be TRBD1 or TRBD2 (5 bases each). V lost 3 bases and J lost 6, with 21 bases in between. The CDR3 extends over 16 amino acids. CDR3 amino acids: CASSFRPGRSGGEQYF. CDR3 bases: TGTGCCAGCAGTTTCCGACCGGGACGGAGTGGGGGCGAGCAGTACTTC.

This clonotype was counted many times. The chain links TRBV19 to TRBJ1-4; TRBD1 matches 8 bases. The CDR3 has 14 amino acids. In germline, CDR1 is LNHDA, CDR2 SQIVND (reference sequence). V lost 3 bases, J lost 5 bases, and 2 bases stayed unmatched. The CDR3 loop reads CASSMRQGNEKLFF. In DNA, the CDR3 is TGTGCCAGTAGTATGCGACAGGGGAATGAAAAACTGTTTTTT.

In this sample, this clonotype turned up a few times. V gene TRBV7-2 combines with J gene TRBJ1-6; D is unresolved. CDR3 length: 18 residues. Per germline, CDR1 SGHTA and CDR2 FQGNSA. V lost 3 bases and J lost 0, with 15 bases in between. This CDR3 reads CASSFGDPRSSYNSPLHF. The CDR3 coding sequence is TGTGCCAGCAGCTTTGGAGATCCTAGGAGCTCCTATAATTCACCCCTCCACTTT.

This clonotype came up a few times. This chain uses TRBV7-9 with TRBJ2-5; 9 bases are a match to TRBD2. CDR3 length: 17 residues. V lost 7 bases to trimming and J lost 5 bases; unmatched junction nucleotides: 17. The germline V gene has CDR1 SEHNR and CDR2 FQNEAQ (reference sequence). The CDR3 DNA reads TGTGCCAGCACCACCAGGACTATAGCGGGAGCAGGGGAGACCCAGTACTTC. It specifies CASTTRTIAGAGETQYF.